This TCR beta chain appears in the sequencing data of a study of blood T cell repertoires in COVID-19. Study in general: Whether acute or convalescent, the COVID-19 samples came from the United States, Italy and Spain. From T cells, B-cell-depleted T cells, or PBMCs came the material, which was cDNA or gDNA.

Study processing details: Estimated nucleated cell counts came from reference gene primer amplification. Data came from immunoSEQ multiplex PCR; TCRdb stores just in-frame clones and leaves some out. The DNA was the basis for D and trimming; V, J and clone size are from that table. The sample lists 390,000 or so clones, roughly 89% occurring once. Germline CDR1 MNHEY, CDR2 SVGAGI. This CDR3 is built from 13 residues. V lost 2 bases, J lost 7 bases, and 12 bases lay in between. What was sequenced was peripheral blood. This clonotype originated in a man between 18 and 29 years old with active or convalescent COVID-19. This chain links TRBV6-5 with TRBJ2-7, with a tentative D call TRBD1 (6 bases). The CDR3 bases are TGTGCCAGCAGTTACCCAGGGGTCGCTGAGCAGTACTTC. Translation: CASSYPGVAEQYF.